The sequence of this TCR beta chain was determined in a study of T cell responses to AZD1222 COVID-19 vaccine (dated by TCRdb to the early 2020s). The study in broad terms: Because spike-specific TCR depth and breadth did not differ between the two schedules, AZD1222 recipients who got a second dose at roughly 4 weeks were pooled with those who got a second dose at roughly 12 weeks. TCR sequencing was performed for about 250 trial participants, of whom 200 to 210 were given two doses of AZD1222 and approximately 25 were given two doses of MenACWY control vaccine. Trial participants were enrolled by age into 18-55, 56-69 and 70-plus year subgroups, with around 140, 26 and 57 TCR-sequenced participants respectively.

CDR1 WNHNN and CDR2 SYGVQD are derived from the germline V gene (reference sequence). From the cysteine up to the phenylalanine, the CDR3 has a length of 13 residues. Solely the CDR3 DNA is kept, with 39 bases framed from the first base. V is trimmed back by 7 bases and J by 6 bases, and the junction contains 3 bases that no gene match accounts for. What the time point label conveys for this sample: baseline before first vaccination. The vaccinee samples were drawn from two UK trials, COV001 and COV002, one of which was a single-blind randomized controlled phase 2/3 trial testing AZD1222 (ChAdOx1 nCoV-19) in healthy adults. Trial participant PBMC samples were collected at day 0 and day 28 after the second dose for TCRbeta chain sequencing. A word on this clone: Which antigen it targets is not known. Per-base qualities were not stored, and no clone one base away is much larger.

Paper-wide results and their limitations: Nearly half of unique spike-specific TCRs reportedly recognized epitopes outside regions mutated in the B.1.351 and B.1.1.7 variants. The whole spike protein was spanned by vaccine-associated CD4 TCRs, and dominant responses were seen in regions 160-218 and 743-854. In the small 56-69-year group, the increase in depth fell short of significance, most likely because of low power. A significant rise in spike-specific TCR breadth and depth was observed after two AZD1222 doses relative to day 0 and relative to MenACWY recipients. Most participants were white British and females outnumbered males, and the authors suggested that clonal diversity may have been underestimated. Because no samples from the day 14 peak response were available, repertoires could be characterized only after the peak T cell response. Conclusions about previously exposed vaccinees were limited because only a handful of AZD1222 recipients were SARS-CoV-2 seropositive at baseline.

The CDR3 regions of human TCRbeta chains were subjected to immunosequencing. The study's own analysis went as follows. TCRs in the repertoires were matched against a reference library of SARS-CoV-2-specific TCRs that had been generated with the MIRA antigen-specificity platform. Breadth meant the fraction of unique TCRs that were SARS-CoV-2-associated, whereas depth meant the fraction of total T cells that were SARS-CoV-2-associated. Using the MIRA data, every spike-specific TCR was mapped to the spike region that the TCR reacted to and assigned to either a CD4 or a CD8 class. Log10-transformed breadth and depth values were compared by one-way ANOVA with Sidak's multiple comparisons tests. Here the immuneACCESS table is served through TCRdb, limited to in-frame sequences with V and J called. Missing clones are a known gap in these copies; in checked studies unresolved V genes cover under half, and the rest lacks a known reason. The V and J calls and clone size were taken over from that table, and D and trimming were inferred from the DNA. In this sample the table shows 150,000 or so clones, 80% to 95% of which occur a single time. Around 5.1% of the sample is in the top ten clones.

The sample consisted of peripheral blood, taken on day 0 of AZD1222 vaccination. Recombination joined TRBV10-1 with TRBJ2-1; the central 10 bases match TRBD2. The sequence was collected from an adult in good health. The CDR3 here reads CASTGLAANEQFF. Here is the DNA: TGCGCCAGCACCGGACTAGCGGCCAATGAGCAGTTCTTC.